Below are 21 T cell receptor beta chains sequenced from a single sample in a study of cytomegalovirus exposure and HLA in healthy donors (dated by TCRdb to about 2017). The library came from the immunoSEQ multiplex PCR assay. A mixture of 60 forward primers for TCR Vbeta segments and 13 reverse primers for TCR Jbeta segments was used in the multiplex PCR. The immuneACCESS repertoire file appears here via TCRdb, limited to in-frame rearrangements. These files lack a portion of the clones; in checked studies, under half of the deficit traces to unresolved V genes, and the cause of the others is not known. This sample holds about 160,000 clones; 75% to 80% were observed only once. Around 0.96% of the sample comes from the top ten. The source material was PBMCs. The receptors shown here come from a woman aged 45 to 65 in good health and CMV-seropositive.

The chain recombines TRBV19 with TRBJ1-2, with 7 bases matching TRBD1. The germline gives CDR1 LNHDA, CDR2 SQIVND (reference sequence). This CDR3 region has 15 residues. V was clipped by 5 bases and J by 6 bases; unmatched bases: 12. The CDR3 sequence: CASSARNRGSDGYTF. In DNA form, the CDR3 reads TGTGCCAGTAGTGCCCGAAACAGGGGATCCGATGGCTACACCTTC.

This clone was seen just once. This chain joins TRBV11-2 and TRBJ2-3, with 8 bases matching TRBD2. CDR1 is SGHAT, CDR2 FQNNGV, per germline. The CDR3 sequence is 17 residues long. After removal of 1 base from V and 3 bases from J, the junction contained 9 bases not matched to a gene. The CDR3 coding sequence is TGTGCCAGCAGCTTAGCGCGTCCGGGAGGGCAAACAGATACGCAGTATTTT. As protein: CASSLARPGGQTDTQYF. Looking up the rest from reference TRBV11-2 and TRBJ2-3 gives the full variable domain: EAGVAQSPRYKIIEKRQSVAFWCNPISGHATLYWYQQILGQGPKLLIQFQNNGVVDDSQLPKDRFSAERLKGVDSTLKIQPAKLEDSAVYLCASSLARPGGQTDTQYFGPGTRLTVL.

This clone came up once. J is TRBJ2-7 and V is TRBV6-5, with D possibly matching TRBD1 (5 bases). The CDR3 contains 13 residues. Germline loops: CDR1 MNHEY, CDR2 SVGAGI. V lost 8 bases to trimming and J lost 2 bases, with 13 bases between them. The CDR3 nucleotides read TGTGCCAGCTCTCAAGGGGCCGCCTACGAGCAGTACTTC. Protein product: CASSQGAAYEQYF.

This chain connects TRBV5-6 to TRBJ1-2, with TRBD1 identical over 8 bases. V was clipped by 4 bases and J by 5 bases; unmatched bases: 7. The CDR3 runs to 14 residues. Germline CDR1 and CDR2: SGHDT and YYEEEE. CDR3 region: CASSKGQGGYGYTF. DNA for the CDR3: TGTGCCAGCAGCAAAGGACAGGGTGGGTATGGCTACACCTTC.

The chain is built from TRBV27 and TRBJ2-7, with D possibly matching TRBD2 (6 bases). The V end was cut by 2 bases, the J end by 2 bases, with 10 bases between. Germline V CDR1 and CDR2: MNHEY, SMNVEV (reference sequence). There are 14 residues in the CDR3. In nucleotides, the CDR3 is TGTGCCAGCAGTTTAGCGGGATTAGCCTACGAGCAGTACTTC. It yields the protein CASSLAGLAYEQYF.

J is TRBJ2-2 and V is TRBV5-6, with 9 positions matching TRBD1. The CDR3 contains 17 residues. Germline V gene data show CDR1 as SGHDT and CDR2 as YYEEEE. V shed 0 bases and J 2 bases; nucleotides not matched to a gene: 5. The CDR3 DNA sequence: TGTGCCAGCAGCTTGGGAATACAGGGGGCAAACACCGGGGAGCTGTTTTTT. It translates to CASSLGIQGANTGELFF. Together with reference TRBV5-6 and TRBJ2-2, the CDR3 gives the full variable domain: DAGVTQSPTHLIKTRGQQVTLRCSPKSGHDTVSWYQQALGQGPQFIFQYYEEEERQRGNFPDRFSGHQFPNYSSELNVNALLLGDSALYLCASSLGIQGANTGELFFGEGSRLTVL.

This chain joins TRBV6-5 and TRBJ2-7; 8 positions match TRBD2. CDR3 size: 15 residues. The trim removed 2 bases at V and 7 bases at J, leaving 10 bases unmatched. Germline V gene sequence: CDR1 MNHEY, CDR2 SVGAGI. The CDR3 bases are TGTGCCAGCAGTTACGTAAGCGGGGGTGCTTCGGAGCAGTACTTC. It encodes CASSYVSGGASEQYF.

The chain employs TRBV19 and TRBJ2-1; 8 positions agree with TRBD2. Germline CDR1 LNHDA, CDR2 SQIVND (reference sequence). The CDR3 has 14 amino acids. J gave up 0 bases and V 10 bases, and 5 bases lay outside the gene matches. The DNA for the CDR3 is TGTGCCACTACTAGCGGCAACTCCTACAATGAGCAGTTCTTC. The encoded protein is CATTSGNSYNEQFF.

This clone has more than one count but fewer than ten. The chain couples TRBV30 to TRBJ1-5; 8 positions agree with TRBD1. There are 13 residues in the CDR3. V lost 5 bases, J lost 4 bases, and 4 bases stayed unmatched. The germline V gene has CDR1 GTSNPN and CDR2 SVGIG (reference sequence). In nucleotides, the CDR3 is TGTGCCTGGGGAAGACAGGGGAATCAGCCCCAGCATTTT. Translated, it gives CAWGRQGNQPQHF.

The chain combines TRBV2 with TRBJ1-1; no clear D gene. Per germline, CDR1 SNHLY and CDR2 FYNNEI. Trimming took 6 bases from V and 11 from J, leaving 10 bases between them. This CDR3 has 10 residues. The CDR3 protein is CASRDLKAFF. DNA for the CDR3: TGTGCCAGCAGGGACTTAAAGGCTTTCTTT. Combining the CDR3 with reference TRBV2 and TRBJ1-1 gives the whole variable domain EPEVTQTPSHQVTQMGQEVILRCVPISNHLYFYWYRQILGQKVEFLVSFYNNEISEKSEIFDDQFSVERPDGSNFTLKIRSTKLEDSAMYFCASRDLKAFFGQGTRLTVV.

The CDR3, as DNA: TGCGCCAGCAGCTACGGGACAGGCGGCACCGGGGAGCTGTTTTTT. It is translated as CASSYGTGGTGELFF. The chain couples TRBV4-1 to TRBJ2-2; 8 bases are a match to TRBD1. From germline, CDR1 is MGHRA and CDR2 YSYEKL. The V gene end was trimmed by 5 bases and the J gene end by 4 bases; junction bases not matched to a gene: 6. The length of the CDR3 is 15 residues.

This clone was seen more than once but under ten times. The J gene is TRBJ2-7, the V gene TRBV9; weak D call: TRBD2 (6 bases). The germline V and J ends were trimmed by 2 bases and 3 bases, with 15 bases remaining between them. Germline CDR1 and CDR2: SGDLS and YYNGEE. The CDR3 extends over 15 amino acids. The CDR3 DNA reads TGTGCCAGCAGCGTGGTGGCGGGGAAAGACTACGAGCAGTACTTC. This translates into CASSVVAGKDYEQYF. The whole variable domain, remainder taken from reference TRBV9 and TRBJ2-7, is DSGVTQTPKHLITATGQRVTLRCSPRSGDLSVYWYQQSLDQGLQFLIQYYNGEERAKGNILERFSAQQFPDLHSELNLSSLELGDSALYFCASSVVAGKDYEQYFGPGTRLTVT.

Points on this clone: The same CDR3 also results from other DNA sequences found in this sample. V gene TRBV9 combines with J gene TRBJ2-7, with 11 nucleotides matching TRBD1. After removal of 2 bases from V and 2 bases from J, the junction contained 0 bases not matched to a gene. CDR1 is SGDLS and CDR2 is YYNGEE in the germline V gene. The CDR3 runs to 14 residues. The CDR3, as DNA: TGTGCCAGCAGCGTGGGACAGGGGGCCTACGAGCAGTACTTC. Protein sequence: CASSVGQGAYEQYF.

The chain combines TRBV2 with TRBJ2-3; the match to TRBD1 covers 10 bases. Unmatched junction bases numbered 5, after V lost 6 bases and J lost 2 bases. This CDR3 comprises 15 residues. In germline, CDR1 is SNHLY, CDR2 FYNNEI. DNA of the CDR3: TGTGCCAGCAGCGGGACAGGGGAAGCCACAGATACGCAGTATTTT. It translates to CASSGTGEATDTQYF.

The J gene is TRBJ2-7, the V gene TRBV5-6, with TRBD2 matching 15 bases. CDR1 is SGHDT, CDR2 YYEEEE, per germline. Trimming took 5 bases from V and 2 from J; bases not matched to a gene: 11. The CDR3 is 18 residues long. DNA for the CDR3: TGTGCCAGCAGTTTCGGACTAGCGGGAGGGGCGCGGGCCTACGAGCAGTACTTC. Its translation is CASSFGLAGGARAYEQYF.

V and J are TRBV18 and TRBJ2-3, with 9 positions matching TRBD2. This CDR3 is 17 amino acids long. Trimming cost V 0 bases and J 3 bases; bases outside gene matches: 7. Germline-derived CDR1 and CDR2 are KGHSH and LQKENI. DNA of the CDR3: TGTGCCAGCTCACCACCTGGGGCGGGAGGGCCGACAGATACGCAGTATTTT. This gives the protein CASSPPGAGGPTDTQYF.

This chain uses TRBV18 with TRBJ2-1; the match to TRBD1 covers 10 bases. V dropped 3 bases and J dropped 6; count of bases not matched to a gene: 11. The CDR3 covers 17 residues. Per the germline V gene, CDR1 is KGHSH and CDR2 is LQKENI. The CDR3 spells CASSPSPPGQGTNEQFF. The DNA of the CDR3 is TGTGCCAGCTCACCTTCCCCACCGGGACAGGGGACCAATGAGCAGTTCTTC. Full variable domain (missing parts from reference TRBV18 and TRBJ2-1): NAGVMQNPRHLVRRRGQEARLRCSPMKGHSHVYWYRQLPEEGLKFMVYLQKENIIDESGMPKERFSAEFPKEGPSILRIQQVVRGDSAAYFCASSPSPPGQGTNEQFFGPGTRLTVL.

The genes are TRBV19 and TRBJ1-2; D is unresolved. V was shortened by 4 bases and J by 7 bases, with 13 bases between the two germline ends. Germline CDR1 reads LNHDA; CDR2 reads SQIVND (reference sequence). This CDR3 has 13 amino acids. The CDR3 protein is CASSNPGYSGYTF. The DNA of the CDR3 is TGTGCCAGTAGTAATCCAGGTTACTCTGGCTACACCTTC.

V usage is TRBV19 and J usage is TRBJ1-1; D ambiguous. Germline V gene sequence: CDR1 LNHDA, CDR2 SQIVND (reference sequence). The CDR3 has 13 residues. V was shortened by 7 bases and J by 6 bases, with 15 bases between the two germline ends. The CDR3: CASNREPYAEAFF. The CDR3, as DNA: TGTGCCAGTAACAGAGAACCCTATGCTGAAGCTTTCTTT.

V is TRBV5-1 and J is TRBJ1-2; 9 bases are shared with TRBD1. This CDR3 comprises 13 residues. The V segment lost 4 bases and the J segment 8 bases; nucleotides outside the gene matches: 6. Per the germline V gene, CDR1 is SGHRS and CDR2 is YFSETQ. The chain's CDR3 is CASSVGTGRGYTF. The CDR3 DNA sequence: TGCGCCAGCAGCGTCGGGACAGGGCGAGGCTACACCTTC. The whole variable domain, filled in from reference TRBV5-1 and TRBJ1-2, reads KAGVTQTPRYLIKTRGQQVTLSCSPISGHRSVSWYQQTPGQGLQFLFEYFSETQRNKGNFPGRFSGRQFSNSRSEMNVSTLELGDSALYLCASSVGTGRGYTFGSGTRLTVV.

This chain links TRBV7-2 with TRBJ2-5, with 9 nucleotides matching TRBD2. The CDR3 length is 15 residues. Trimming removed 3 bases from V and 5 bases from J; junction bases left unmatched: 7. The germline V gene encodes CDR1 SGHTA and CDR2 FQGNSA. CDR3 amino acids: CASSFVLAGSETQYF. CDR3 DNA sequence: TGTGCCAGCAGCTTCGTCCTAGCGGGGAGCGAGACCCAGTACTTC.